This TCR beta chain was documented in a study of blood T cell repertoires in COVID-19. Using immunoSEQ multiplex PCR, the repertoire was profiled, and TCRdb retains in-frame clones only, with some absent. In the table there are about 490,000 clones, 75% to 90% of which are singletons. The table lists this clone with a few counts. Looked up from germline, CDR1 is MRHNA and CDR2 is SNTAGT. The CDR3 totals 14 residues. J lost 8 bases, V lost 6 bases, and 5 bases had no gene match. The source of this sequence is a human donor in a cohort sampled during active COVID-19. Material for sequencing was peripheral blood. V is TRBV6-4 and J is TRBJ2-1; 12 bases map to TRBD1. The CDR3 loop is CASRTGTGGDEQFF. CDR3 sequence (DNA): TGTGCCAGCAGAACCGGGACAGGGGGCGATGAGCAGTTCTTC.